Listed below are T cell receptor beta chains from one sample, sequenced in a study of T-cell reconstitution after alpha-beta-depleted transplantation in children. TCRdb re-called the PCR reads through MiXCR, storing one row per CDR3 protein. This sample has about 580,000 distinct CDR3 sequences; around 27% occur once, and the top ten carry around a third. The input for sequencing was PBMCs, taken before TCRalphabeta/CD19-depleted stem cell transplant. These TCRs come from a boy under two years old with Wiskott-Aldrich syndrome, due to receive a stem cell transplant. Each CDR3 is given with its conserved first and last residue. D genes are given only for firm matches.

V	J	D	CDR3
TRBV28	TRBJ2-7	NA	CASGGGWGMDEQYF
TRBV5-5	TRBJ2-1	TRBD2	CASSLSLAGVYNEQFF
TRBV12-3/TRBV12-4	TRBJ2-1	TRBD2	CASTLRRGKKGDSYNEQFF
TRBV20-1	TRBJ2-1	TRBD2	CSARDGRADEQFF
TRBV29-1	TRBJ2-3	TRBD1	CSGRDRQTDTQYF
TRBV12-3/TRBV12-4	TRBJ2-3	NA	CASSFMGGGDDTQYF
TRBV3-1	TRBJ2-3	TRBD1	CASSQGTGFPDTQYF
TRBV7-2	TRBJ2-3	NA	CASSLVYRVLGTDTQYF
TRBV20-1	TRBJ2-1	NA	CSAPLRGHEQFF
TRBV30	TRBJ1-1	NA	CAWGARVTEAFF
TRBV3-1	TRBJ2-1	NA	CASSQDLSSYNEQFF
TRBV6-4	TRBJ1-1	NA	CASSQKLNTEAFF